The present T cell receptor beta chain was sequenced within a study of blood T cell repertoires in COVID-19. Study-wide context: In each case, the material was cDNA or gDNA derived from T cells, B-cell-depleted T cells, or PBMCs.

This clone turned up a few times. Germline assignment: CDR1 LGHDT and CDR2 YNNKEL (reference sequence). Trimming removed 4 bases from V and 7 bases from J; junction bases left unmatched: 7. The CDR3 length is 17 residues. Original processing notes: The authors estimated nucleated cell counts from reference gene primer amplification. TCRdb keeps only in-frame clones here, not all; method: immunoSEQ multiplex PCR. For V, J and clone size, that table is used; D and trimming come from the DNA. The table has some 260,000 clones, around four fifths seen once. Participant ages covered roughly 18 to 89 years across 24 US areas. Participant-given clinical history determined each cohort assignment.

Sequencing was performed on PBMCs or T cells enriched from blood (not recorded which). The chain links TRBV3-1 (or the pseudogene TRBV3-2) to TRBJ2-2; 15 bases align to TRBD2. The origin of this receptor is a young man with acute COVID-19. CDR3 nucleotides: TGTGCCAGCAGCCGCCGGACTAGCGGGGGGGCCGACGGGGAGCTGTTTTTT. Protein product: CASSRRTSGGADGELFF.